Included here is one TCR beta chain sequence, with context. Its target is not known. Measured with immunoSEQ multiplex PCR; TCRdb has only the in-frame clones, and not every one. Among almost 750,000 clones listed, 55% to 80% were seen once. The CDR3 covers 14 residues. Germline-derived CDR1 and CDR2 are SEHNR and FQNEAQ (reference sequence). Between the trimmed V and J ends, which lost 7 bases and 0 bases, there was a span of 13 bases. This sample was included in a study of shared clonotypes between healthy human individuals. Study-wide points: Generally, naive subsets came out with larger estimated richness than memory subsets.

This sequence was found in a woman under 40 in good health. The sample was memory CD4+ T cells sorted from blood. Specified subset: CD45RA-negative fraction. The chain carries TRBV7-9 and TRBJ2-7; D is unclear. The chain's CDR3 is CASTYQRDSYEQYF. The DNA of the CDR3 is TGTGCCAGCACCTACCAGAGAGACTCCTACGAGCAGTACTTC.